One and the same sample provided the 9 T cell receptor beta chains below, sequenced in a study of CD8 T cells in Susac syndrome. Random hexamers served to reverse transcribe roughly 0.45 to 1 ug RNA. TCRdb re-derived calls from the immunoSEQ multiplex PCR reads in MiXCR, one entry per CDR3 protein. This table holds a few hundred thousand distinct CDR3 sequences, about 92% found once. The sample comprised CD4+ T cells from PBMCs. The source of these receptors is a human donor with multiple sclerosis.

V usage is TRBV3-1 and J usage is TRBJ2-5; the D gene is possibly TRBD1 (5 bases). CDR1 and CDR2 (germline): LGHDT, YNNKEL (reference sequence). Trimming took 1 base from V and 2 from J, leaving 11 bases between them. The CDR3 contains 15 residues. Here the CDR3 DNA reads TGTGCCAGCAGCCAAGTCTTCGACAGTCAAGAGACCCAGTACTTC. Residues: CASSQVFDSQETQYF.

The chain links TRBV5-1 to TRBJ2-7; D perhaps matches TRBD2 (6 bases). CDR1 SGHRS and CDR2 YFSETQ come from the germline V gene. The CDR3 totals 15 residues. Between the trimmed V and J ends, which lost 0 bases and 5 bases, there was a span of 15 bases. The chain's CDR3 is CASSLALGGLHEQYF. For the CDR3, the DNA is TGCGCCAGCAGCTTGGCGCTCGGGGGTTTGCACGAGCAGTACTTC. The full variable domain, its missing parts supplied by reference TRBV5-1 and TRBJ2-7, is KAGVTQTPRYLIKTRGQQVTLSCSPISGHRSVSWYQQTPGQGLQFLFEYFSETQRNKGNFPGRFSGRQFSNSRSEMNVSTLELGDSALYLCASSLALGGLHEQYFGPGTRLTVT.

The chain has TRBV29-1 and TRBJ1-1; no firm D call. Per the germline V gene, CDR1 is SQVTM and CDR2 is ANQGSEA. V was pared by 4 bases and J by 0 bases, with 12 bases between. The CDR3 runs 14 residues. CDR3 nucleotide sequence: TGCAGCGTTGTAACCGGGCCGATGAACACTGAAGCTTTCTTT. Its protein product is CSVVTGPMNTEAFF.

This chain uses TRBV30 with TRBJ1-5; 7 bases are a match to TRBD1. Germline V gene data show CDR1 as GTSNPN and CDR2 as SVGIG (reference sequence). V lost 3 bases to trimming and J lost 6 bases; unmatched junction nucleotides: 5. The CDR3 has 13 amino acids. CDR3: CAWSDRAGQPQHF. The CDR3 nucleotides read TGTGCCTGGAGCGACAGGGCAGGTCAGCCCCAGCATTTT.

The DNA of the CDR3 is TGTGCCAGCAGTCCTCTACAAGTGTCCTACAATGAGCAGTTCTTC. It specifies CASSPLQVSYNEQFF. The chain recombines TRBV12-3 or TRBV12-4 with TRBJ2-1; D is unclear. This CDR3 region has 15 residues. Trimming cost V 5 bases and J 1 base, with 12 bases left between them.

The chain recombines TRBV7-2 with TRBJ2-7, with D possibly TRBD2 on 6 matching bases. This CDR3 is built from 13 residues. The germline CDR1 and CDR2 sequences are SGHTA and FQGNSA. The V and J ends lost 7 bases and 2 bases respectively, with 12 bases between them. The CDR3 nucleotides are TGTGCCAGCACCCTAGCGAGCACCTACGAGCAGTACTTC. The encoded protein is CASTLASTYEQYF.

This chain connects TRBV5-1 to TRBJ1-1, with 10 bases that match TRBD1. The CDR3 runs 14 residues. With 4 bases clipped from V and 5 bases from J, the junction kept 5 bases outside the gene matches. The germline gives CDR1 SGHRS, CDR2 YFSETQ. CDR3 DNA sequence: TGCGCCAGCAGCACTGGACAGGGGGGAACTGAAGCTTTCTTT. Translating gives CASSTGQGGTEAFF. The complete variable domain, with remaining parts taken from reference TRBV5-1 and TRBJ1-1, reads KAGVTQTPRYLIKTRGQQVTLSCSPISGHRSVSWYQQTPGQGLQFLFEYFSETQRNKGNFPGRFSGRQFSNSRSEMNVSTLELGDSALYLCASSTGQGGTEAFFGQGTRLTVV.

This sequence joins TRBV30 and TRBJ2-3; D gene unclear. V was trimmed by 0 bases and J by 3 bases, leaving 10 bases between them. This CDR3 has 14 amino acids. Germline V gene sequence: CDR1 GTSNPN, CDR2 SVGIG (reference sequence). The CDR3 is CAWSVLKWTDTQYF. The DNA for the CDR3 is TGTGCCTGGAGTGTACTAAAGTGGACAGATACGCAGTATTTT.

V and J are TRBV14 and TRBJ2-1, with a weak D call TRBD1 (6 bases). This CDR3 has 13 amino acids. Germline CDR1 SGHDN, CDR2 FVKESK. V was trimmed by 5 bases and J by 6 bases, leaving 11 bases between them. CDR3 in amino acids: CASSSNRVNEQFF. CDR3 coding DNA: TGTGCCAGCAGCTCTAACAGGGTCAATGAGCAGTTCTTC.